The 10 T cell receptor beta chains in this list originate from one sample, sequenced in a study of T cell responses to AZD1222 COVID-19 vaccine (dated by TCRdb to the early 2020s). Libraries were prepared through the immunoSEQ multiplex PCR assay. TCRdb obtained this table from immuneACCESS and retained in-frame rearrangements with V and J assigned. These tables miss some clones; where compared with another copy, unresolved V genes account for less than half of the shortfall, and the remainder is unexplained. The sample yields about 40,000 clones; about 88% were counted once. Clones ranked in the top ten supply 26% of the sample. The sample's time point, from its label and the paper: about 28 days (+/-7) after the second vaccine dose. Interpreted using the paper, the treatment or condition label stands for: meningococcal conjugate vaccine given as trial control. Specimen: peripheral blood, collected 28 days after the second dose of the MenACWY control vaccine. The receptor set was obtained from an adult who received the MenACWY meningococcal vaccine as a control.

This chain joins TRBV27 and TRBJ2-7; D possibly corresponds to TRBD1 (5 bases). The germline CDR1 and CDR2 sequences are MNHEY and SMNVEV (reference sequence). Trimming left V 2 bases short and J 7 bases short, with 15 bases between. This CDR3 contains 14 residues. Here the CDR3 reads CASSLRGSGREQYF. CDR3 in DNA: TGTGCCAGCAGTTTAAGGGGATCCGGACGGGAGCAGTACTTC.

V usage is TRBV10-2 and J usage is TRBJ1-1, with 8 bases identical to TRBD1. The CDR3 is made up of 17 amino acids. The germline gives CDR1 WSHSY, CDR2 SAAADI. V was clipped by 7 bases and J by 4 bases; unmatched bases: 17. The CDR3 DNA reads TGCGCCAGCACCCTACGGGACAGGCTATCGATGCCCACTGAAGCTTTCTTT. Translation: CASTLRDRLSMPTEAFF.

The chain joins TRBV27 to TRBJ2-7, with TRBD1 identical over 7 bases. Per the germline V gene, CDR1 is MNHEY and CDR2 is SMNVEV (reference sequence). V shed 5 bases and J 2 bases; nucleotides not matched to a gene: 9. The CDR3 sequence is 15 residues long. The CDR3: CASSRPGTVTYEQYF. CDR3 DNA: TGTGCCAGCAGTCGACCCGGGACAGTTACCTACGAGCAGTACTTC.

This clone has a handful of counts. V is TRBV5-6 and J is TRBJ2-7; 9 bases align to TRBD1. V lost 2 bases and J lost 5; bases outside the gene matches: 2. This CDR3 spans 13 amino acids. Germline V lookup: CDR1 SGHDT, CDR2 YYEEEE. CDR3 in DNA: TGTGCCAGCAGCTTCCGGACAGGGGACGAGCAGTACTTC. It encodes CASSFRTGDEQYF.

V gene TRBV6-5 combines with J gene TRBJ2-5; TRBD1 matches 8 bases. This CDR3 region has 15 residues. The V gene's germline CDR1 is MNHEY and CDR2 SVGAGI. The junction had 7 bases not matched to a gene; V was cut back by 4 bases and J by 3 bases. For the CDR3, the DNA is TGTGCCAGCAGTTTTGGGGGACAGGTAAAAGAGACCCAGTACTTC. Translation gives CASSFGGQVKETQYF.

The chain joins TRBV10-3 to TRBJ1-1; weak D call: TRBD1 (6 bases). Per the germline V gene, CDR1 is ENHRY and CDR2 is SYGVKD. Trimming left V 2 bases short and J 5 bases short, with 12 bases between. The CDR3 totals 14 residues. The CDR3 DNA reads TGTGCCATCAGTGAGAAACAGGGAGTAACTGAAGCTTTCTTT. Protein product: CAISEKQGVTEAFF.

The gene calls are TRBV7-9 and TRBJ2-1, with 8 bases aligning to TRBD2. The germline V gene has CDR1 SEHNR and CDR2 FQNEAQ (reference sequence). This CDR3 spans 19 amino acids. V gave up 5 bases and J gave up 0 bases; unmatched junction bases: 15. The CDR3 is CASSPPTSGRRSSYNEQFF. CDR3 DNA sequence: TGTGCCAGCAGCCCCCCAACTAGCGGTAGAAGGAGCTCCTACAATGAGCAGTTCTTC.

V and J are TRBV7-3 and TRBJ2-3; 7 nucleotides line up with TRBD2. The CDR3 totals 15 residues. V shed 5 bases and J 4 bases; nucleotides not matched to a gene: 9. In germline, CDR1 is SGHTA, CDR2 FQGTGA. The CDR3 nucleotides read TGTGCCAGCAGCGCGGCGGGAGTGAATGCAGATACGCAGTATTTT. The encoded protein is CASSAAGVNADTQYF.

DNA for the CDR3: TGTGCCAGCAGTCCAGGGGTTTGGGTGGGGACCCAGTACTTC. This translates into CASSPGVWVGTQYF. V is TRBV28 and J is TRBJ2-5, with a tentative D call TRBD1 (6 bases). Germline CDR1 MDHEN, CDR2 SYDVKM. Trimming removed 5 bases at V and 7 bases at J, with 17 bases between. The CDR3 is 14 residues long.

DNA for the CDR3: TGTGCCAGCAGACATACACCTGCGAACACCGGGGAGCTGTTTTTT. Amino acids: CASRHTPANTGELFF. The chain is built from TRBV6-5 and TRBJ2-2; unclear D gene. There are 15 residues in the CDR3. The V and J ends lost 6 bases and 0 bases respectively, with 11 bases between them. Germline CDR1 MNHEY, CDR2 SVGAGI.